Listed below are T cell receptor beta chains from one sample, sequenced in a study of chemoradiotherapy in HPV16-positive cancers. Assay: immunoSEQ multiplex PCR; the TCRdb copy retains only in-frame clones and omits some. The table lists 15,000 or so clones, approximately 75% of them singletons. Specimen collection occurred from a patient who underwent chemoradiotherapy. These TCRs come from a human donor with HPV-associated anogenital cancer. CDR3s include the opening cysteine and the closing phenylalanine or tryptophan. Fields, in order: V gene, D gene, J gene, clone size, CDR3 DNA, CDR3 protein. D genes are given only for firm matches. The listing skips clone size in some rows; elsewhere it reads once, few, many or a size class.

V gene: TRBV11-3; D gene: .; J gene: TRBJ2-1; clone size: once; CDR3 DNA: TGTGCCAGCAGCTTGTTACTTCTCCCCTCCTACAATGAGCAGTTCTTC; CDR3 protein: CASSLLLLPSYNEQFF
V gene: TRBV4-1; D gene: .; J gene: TRBJ2-3; clone size: .; CDR3 DNA: TGCGCCAGCAGCCAGGACACCCCAACAGATACGCAGTATTTT; CDR3 protein: CASSQDTPTDTQYF
V gene: TRBV5-1; D gene: .; J gene: TRBJ2-2; clone size: .; CDR3 DNA: TGCGCCAGCAGCTTGGATTGGGCGAACACCGGGGAGCTGTTTTTT; CDR3 protein: CASSLDWANTGELFF
V gene: TRBV19; D gene: TRBD1; J gene: TRBJ1-5; clone size: few; CDR3 DNA: TGTGCCACTACGTTCGGGGACAGGTACAGTCAGCCCCAGCATTTT; CDR3 protein: CATTFGDRYSQPQHF
V gene: TRBV4-3; D gene: .; J gene: TRBJ1-1; clone size: .; CDR3 DNA: TGCGCCAGCAGCCAAGAGTATGGAGTTTCTGAAGCTTTCTTT; CDR3 protein: CASSQEYGVSEAFF
V gene: TRBV5-5; D gene: .; J gene: TRBJ2-7; clone size: .; CDR3 DNA: TGTGCCAGCAGCTTGGCCCCAGCAGACACCTACGAGCAGTACTTC; CDR3 protein: CASSLAPADTYEQYF
V gene: TRBV6-5; D gene: .; J gene: TRBJ2-3; clone size: .; CDR3 DNA: TGTGCCAGCAAAGGAGGAGGGGGCGCAGATACGCAGTATTTT; CDR3 protein: CASKGGGGADTQYF
V gene: TRBV18; D gene: .; J gene: TRBJ1-2; clone size: .; CDR3 DNA: TGTGCCAGCTCACCACGAGGGATCGGCTTCTATGGCTACACCTTC; CDR3 protein: CASSPRGIGFYGYTF
V gene: TRBV5-6; D gene: .; J gene: TRBJ1-5; clone size: few; CDR3 DNA: TGTGCCAGCAGCGCAACAGGGCTCAATCAGCCCCAGCATTTT; CDR3 protein: CASSATGLNQPQHF
V gene: TRBV11-2; D gene: .; J gene: TRBJ2-3; clone size: .; CDR3 DNA: TGTGCCAGCAGCTGGAGGGGCGGAGTCGGTACGCAGTATTTT; CDR3 protein: CASSWRGGVGTQYF
V gene: TRBV30; D gene: TRBD1; J gene: TRBJ2-3; clone size: .; CDR3 DNA: TGTGCCTGGAGGGACAGGGGGTTCACAGATACGCAGTATTTT; CDR3 protein: CAWRDRGFTDTQYF
V gene: TRBV15; D gene: .; J gene: TRBJ2-3; clone size: .; CDR3 DNA: TGTGCCACCAGCAGAGATCGGGGTCCAGATACGCAGTATTTT; CDR3 protein: CATSRDRGPDTQYF
V gene: TRBV7-9; D gene: .; J gene: TRBJ1-2; clone size: .; CDR3 DNA: TGTGCCAGCAGCTGGCTAGGGGAAGACCACACCTTC; CDR3 protein: CASSWLGEDHTF
V gene: TRBV11-3; D gene: .; J gene: TRBJ2-1; clone size: few; CDR3 DNA: TGTGCCAGCAGCTTATTGGGTAGTGAGCAGTTCTTC; CDR3 protein: CASSLLGSEQFF
V gene: TRBV4-2; D gene: .; J gene: TRBJ2-7; clone size: .; CDR3 DNA: TGTGCCAGCAGCCAAGGGGGTGGGGGGACCTACGAGCAGTACTTC; CDR3 protein: CASSQGGGGTYEQYF
V gene: TRBV6-4; D gene: .; J gene: TRBJ1-1; clone size: .; CDR3 DNA: TGTGCCAGCAGGGCAGAAGGTTACACTGAAGCTTTCTTT; CDR3 protein: CASRAEGYTEAFF
V gene: TRBV5-5; D gene: .; J gene: TRBJ1-1; clone size: .; CDR3 DNA: TGTGCCAGCAGCCCCCCAAGGACGGCTCGTACTGAAGCTTTCTTT; CDR3 protein: CASSPPRTARTEAFF
V gene: TRBV7-9; D gene: TRBD2; J gene: TRBJ2-3; clone size: .; CDR3 DNA: TGTGCCAGCAGCTTATTAGCGGGGGAGAACTTGGGGGCAGATACGCAGTATTTT; CDR3 protein: CASSLLAGENLGADTQYF
V gene: TRBV7-2; D gene: .; J gene: TRBJ1-1; clone size: .; CDR3 DNA: TGTGCCAGCAGCTTAGCTTCCAGGAACACTGAAGCTTTCTTT; CDR3 protein: CASSLASRNTEAFF
V gene: TRBV15; D gene: TRBD1; J gene: TRBJ1-1; clone size: .; CDR3 DNA: TGTGCCACCAGAAGAGGGGGCGGAGAAGCTTTCTTT; CDR3 protein: CATRRGGGEAFF
V gene: TRBV7-9; D gene: TRBD2; J gene: TRBJ2-5; clone size: once; CDR3 DNA: TGTGCCAGCAGCTCGTGGCCTAGCGGGGGTGAGACCCAGTACTTC; CDR3 protein: CASSSWPSGGETQYF
V gene: TRBV11-3; D gene: .; J gene: TRBJ2-2; clone size: once; CDR3 DNA: TGTGCCAGCAGCTTTAAGGCGAACACCGGGGAGCTGTTTTTT; CDR3 protein: CASSFKANTGELFF
V gene: TRBV5-1; D gene: .; J gene: TRBJ1-1; clone size: .; CDR3 DNA: TGCGCCAGCAGCTTGCCCAAGGGCAGGATGAACACTGAAGCTTTCTTT; CDR3 protein: CASSLPKGRMNTEAFF
V gene: TRBV2; D gene: .; J gene: TRBJ2-6; clone size: .; CDR3 DNA: TGTGCCAGCAGTTTACGGGATTTACAAAGTCGGGCCAACGTCCTGACTTTC; CDR3 protein: CASSLRDLQSRANVLTF
V gene: TRBV2; D gene: TRBD2; J gene: TRBJ2-1; clone size: .; CDR3 DNA: TGTGCCAGCAGTGAGGGAGCGGGGCATGAGCAGTTCTTC; CDR3 protein: CASSEGAGHEQFF
V gene: TRBV30; D gene: .; J gene: TRBJ1-5; clone size: .; CDR3 DNA: TGTGCCTGGAGACCGGATAGCAATCAGCCCCAGCATTTT; CDR3 protein: CAWRPDSNQPQHF
V gene: TRBV7-9; D gene: .; J gene: TRBJ1-1; clone size: few; CDR3 DNA: TGTGCCAGCAGCTTAGATTACTGGGGAGAGGCTGAAGCTTTCTTT; CDR3 protein: CASSLDYWGEAEAFF